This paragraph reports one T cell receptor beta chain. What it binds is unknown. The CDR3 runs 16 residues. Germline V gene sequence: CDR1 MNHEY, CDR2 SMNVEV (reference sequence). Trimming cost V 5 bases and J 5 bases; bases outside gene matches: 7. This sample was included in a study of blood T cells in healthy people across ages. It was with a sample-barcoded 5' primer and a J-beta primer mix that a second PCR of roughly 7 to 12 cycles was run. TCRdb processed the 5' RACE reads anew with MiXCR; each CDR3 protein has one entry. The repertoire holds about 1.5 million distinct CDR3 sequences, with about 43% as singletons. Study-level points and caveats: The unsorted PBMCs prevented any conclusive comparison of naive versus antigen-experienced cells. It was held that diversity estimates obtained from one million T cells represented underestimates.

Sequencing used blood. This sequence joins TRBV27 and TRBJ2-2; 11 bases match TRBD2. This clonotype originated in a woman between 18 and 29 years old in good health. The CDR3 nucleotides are TGTGCCAGCAGTCGTAGCGGGGGGGCCGAAACCGGGGAGCTGTTTTTT. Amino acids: CASSRSGGAETGELFF.